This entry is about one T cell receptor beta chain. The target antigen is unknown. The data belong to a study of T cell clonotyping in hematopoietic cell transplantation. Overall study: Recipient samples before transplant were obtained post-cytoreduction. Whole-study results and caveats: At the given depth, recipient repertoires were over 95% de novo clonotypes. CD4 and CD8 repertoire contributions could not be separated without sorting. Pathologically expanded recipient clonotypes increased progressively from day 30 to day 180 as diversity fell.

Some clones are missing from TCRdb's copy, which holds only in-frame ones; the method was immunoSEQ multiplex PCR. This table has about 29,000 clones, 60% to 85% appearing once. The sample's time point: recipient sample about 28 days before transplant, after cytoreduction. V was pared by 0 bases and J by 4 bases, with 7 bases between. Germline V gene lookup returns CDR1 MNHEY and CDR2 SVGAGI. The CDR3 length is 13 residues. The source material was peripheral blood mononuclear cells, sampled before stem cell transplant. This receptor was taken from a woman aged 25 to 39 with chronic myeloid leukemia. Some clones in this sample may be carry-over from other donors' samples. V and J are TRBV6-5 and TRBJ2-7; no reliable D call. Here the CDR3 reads CASSYSNQYEQYF. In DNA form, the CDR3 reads TGTGCCAGCAGTTACTCGAACCAGTACGAGCAGTACTTC.